A single sample is the source of the 27 T cell receptor beta chains below, sequenced in a study of T cells in Graves' hyperthyroidism and ophthalmopathy. TCR beta CDR3 regions were amplified from RNA. First-round RT-PCR with HTBI primers amplified the TCR CDR3 region. TCRdb called the multiplex PCR reads again in MiXCR, with one record for every CDR3 protein. This repertoire shows around 200,000 distinct CDR3 sequences, more than 15% found once; its top ten account for 29%. Sequenced: blood. The receptors here all came from a woman aged 50 to 65 with Graves' hyperthyroidism.

As concerns this clonotype: It may be a read error: a sequence one base away is much more abundant. The chain uses TRBV5-4 and TRBJ1-4, with TRBD1 matching over 8 bases. The CDR3 runs to 14 residues. The V gene's germline CDR1 is SGHNT and CDR2 YYREEE (reference sequence). CDR3 DNA: TGTGTCAGCAGCCGGACAGGGATGACTGAAAAACTGTTTTTT. It encodes CVSSRTGMTEKLFF.

Many counts were recorded for this clonotype. The chain carries TRBV2 and TRBJ2-6; 7 nucleotides line up with TRBD2. The V segment lost 10 bases and the J segment 3 bases; nucleotides outside the gene matches: 9. The V gene's germline CDR1 is SNHLY and CDR2 FYNNEI. The CDR3 totals 15 residues. CDR3 nucleotides: TGTGCCACCTCGGGGGGTAGGCTTGGGGCCAACGTCCTGACTTTC. Translating gives CATSGGRLGANVLTF.

The chain carries TRBV2 and TRBJ2-1; 8 positions match TRBD2. CDR3 length: 13 residues. Germline-derived CDR1 and CDR2 are SNHLY and FYNNEI. Trimming at V came to 9 bases and at J to 0 bases, leaving 1 base not matched to a gene. CDR3 nucleotide sequence: TGTGCCAGAGGGACTAGCTCCTACAATGAGCAGTTCTTC. It specifies CARGTSSYNEQFF.

This rearrangement joins TRBV28 to TRBJ2-7; possibly TRBD2 for D (7 bases). The CDR3 covers 15 residues. Looked up from germline, CDR1 is MDHEN and CDR2 is SYDVKM. The ends were cut back, 5 bases at V and 6 bases at J, with 20 bases in the middle. The CDR3 reads CASSLGAGEVREQYF. The CDR3, as DNA: TGTGCCAGCAGTCTGGGGGCGGGAGAGGTTCGCGAGCAGTACTTC.

The table lists this clonotype with many counts. The CDR3 is CASSASGVDGNQPQHF. The CDR3 bases are TGTGCCAGCAGTGCCTCAGGGGTAGATGGCAATCAGCCCCAGCATTTT. The chain carries TRBV27 and TRBJ1-5; tentative D call: TRBD1 (6 bases). The germline gives CDR1 MNHEY, CDR2 SMNVEV (reference sequence). The V and J ends lost 5 bases and 2 bases respectively, with 16 bases between them. The CDR3 has 16 amino acids.

This clonotype was recorded at least ten times. This chain uses TRBV3-1 with TRBJ2-7; D remains unclear. The V gene lost 1 base and the J gene lost 6 bases, with 7 bases spanning the gap. The length of the CDR3 is 12 residues. Germline CDR1 is LGHDT and CDR2 is YNNKEL (reference sequence). The CDR3 is CASSQAESEQYF. In DNA form, the CDR3 reads TGTGCCAGCAGCCAAGCAGAGAGCGAGCAGTACTTC.

This clonotype came up many times. The chain combines TRBV19 with TRBJ1-1, with TRBD1 matching over 8 bases. Germline V gene data show CDR1 as LNHDA and CDR2 as SQIVND (reference sequence). J gave up 1 base and V 3 bases, and 4 bases lay outside the gene matches. CDR3 length: 15 amino acids. CDR3 sequence: CASSIPGGKNTEAFF. In DNA form, the CDR3 reads TGTGCCAGTAGTATCCCAGGGGGCAAGAACACTGAAGCTTTCTTT.

This clonotype has a count of ten or more. The J gene is TRBJ2-5, the V gene TRBV28, with D maybe TRBD2 (7 bases). The CDR3 extends over 13 amino acids. The ends were cut back, 6 bases at V and 4 bases at J, with 12 bases in the middle. Germline V gives CDR1 MDHEN, CDR2 SYDVKM. For the CDR3, the DNA is TGTGCCAGCAGGGGGGGGCGCAGAGAGACCCAGTACTTC. Protein: CASRGGRRETQYF. The full variable domain, its missing parts supplied by reference TRBV28 and TRBJ2-5, is DVKVTQSSRYLVKRTGEKVFLECVQDMDHENMFWYRQDPGLGLRLIYFSYDVKMKEKGDIPEGYSVSREKKERFSLILESASTNQTSMYLCASRGGRRETQYFGPGTRLLVL.

Of note for this clonotype: A much larger clone lies one base from this, so it may be a read error. The chain carries TRBV29-1 and TRBJ1-5; no clear D. Per the germline V gene, CDR1 is SQVTM and CDR2 is ANQGSEA. This CDR3 has 12 residues. The CDR3 sequence: CSVGMSNQSQHF. Written as DNA, the CDR3 is TGCAGCGTTGGAATGAGCAATCAGTCCCAGCATTTT.

This clonotype was detected ten times or more. The CDR3 sequence: CASSIGSEQFF. CDR3 sequence (DNA): TGTGCCAGTAGTATAGGTTCCGAGCAGTTCTTC. The chain recombines TRBV19 with TRBJ2-1, with no clear D. The CDR3 has 11 amino acids. Germline assignment: CDR1 LNHDA and CDR2 SQIVND (reference sequence). V was clipped by 1 base and J by 10 bases, with 5 bases between them.

This clonotype came up many times. The CDR3 DNA follows: TGTGCCAGCAGCAAAAGGCAGCGTCTGAACACTGAAGCTTTCTTT. Translated, it gives CASSKRQRLNTEAFF. The chain employs TRBV7-9 and TRBJ1-1, with D hard to call. Germline lookup yields CDR1 SEHNR and CDR2 FQNEAQ (reference sequence). The length of the CDR3 is 15 residues. With 5 bases removed from V and 0 bases from J, the gap between germline ends came to 13 bases.

This clonotype appeared many times. The chain links TRBV7-9 to TRBJ2-2, with TRBD2 as a possible D gene (5 bases). The V and J ends lost 6 bases and 3 bases respectively, with 11 bases between them. The CDR3 runs to 14 residues. Germline loops: CDR1 SEHNR, CDR2 FQNEAQ (reference sequence). The DNA for the CDR3 is TGTGCCAGCAGGAGGGAGAGTTACACCGGGGAGCTGTTTTTT. It specifies CASRRESYTGELFF.

The chain joins TRBV5-1 to TRBJ2-3, with D possibly matching TRBD2 (6 bases). CDR3 length: 16 amino acids. The ends were cut back, 0 bases at V and 3 bases at J, with 14 bases in the middle. Germline CDR1 SGHRS, CDR2 YFSETQ. The CDR3 reads CASSLEQLARTDTQYF. The CDR3 DNA is TGCGCCAGCAGCTTGGAGCAGCTAGCGCGAACAGATACGCAGTATTTT.

This clonotype has ten or more counts. The V gene is TRBV6-2 or TRBV6-3, the J gene TRBJ2-7; TRBD1 agrees at 10 bases. Trimming at V came to 5 bases and at J to 0 bases, leaving 7 bases not matched to a gene. The CDR3 loop spans 16 amino acids. CDR1 is MNHEY and CDR2 is SVGEGT in the germline V gene. CDR3 loop: CASSIGTGVSSYEQYF. In nucleotides, the CDR3 is TGTGCCAGCAGTATCGGGACAGGGGTGAGCTCCTACGAGCAGTACTTC.

This clonotype turned up a few times. The chain recombines TRBV24-1 with TRBJ2-7; D ambiguous. The CDR3 totals 12 residues. CDR1 is KGHDR, CDR2 SFDVKD, per germline. The ends were cut back, 0 bases at V and 5 bases at J, with 4 bases in the middle. CDR3 protein: CATSDLGNEQYF. The CDR3 bases are TGTGCCACCAGTGATTTGGGGAACGAGCAGTACTTC.

This clonotype was recorded at least ten times. This rearrangement joins TRBV4-1 to TRBJ1-5; D uncertain. Germline assignment: CDR1 MGHRA and CDR2 YSYEKL. This CDR3 spans 15 amino acids. Trimming took off 0 bases at V and 6 bases at J, with 12 bases between the two ends. This CDR3 is CASSQERAGSQPQHF. As DNA, the CDR3 is TGCGCCAGCAGCCAAGAGAGGGCAGGAAGTCAGCCCCAGCATTTT.

Ten or more counts support this clonotype. The chain carries TRBV10-2 and TRBJ1-1, with D uncertain. CDR1 WSHSY and CDR2 SAAADI come from the germline V gene. This CDR3 is built from 13 residues. Trimming stripped 7 bases from V and 4 bases from J, with 13 bases between. CDR3 region: CASIPGGGTEAFF. CDR3 coding DNA: TGCGCCAGCATTCCGGGTGGAGGCACTGAAGCTTTCTTT.

This clonotype was counted many times. V and J are TRBV5-1 and TRBJ1-4; D is uncertain. Germline values: CDR1 SGHRS, CDR2 YFSETQ. The CDR3 has 14 residues. The ends were cut back, 4 bases at V and 2 bases at J, with 9 bases in the middle. CDR3 in DNA: TGCGCCAGCAGCCCGGGGTGGACTAATGAAAAACTGTTTTTT. Translation gives CASSPGWTNEKLFF.

The chain couples TRBV9 to TRBJ1-2, with 7 bases matching TRBD1. CDR3 length: 18 residues. After removal of 0 bases from V and 3 bases from J, the junction contained 14 bases not matched to a gene. Germline V CDR1 and CDR2: SGDLS, YYNGEE. As DNA, the CDR3 is TGTGCCAGCAGCGTAGCTCCGGGACAGACCCTCGGGGACTATGGCTACACCTTC. Its translation is CASSVAPGQTLGDYGYTF.

This clonotype was counted at least ten times. The chain combines TRBV6-1 with TRBJ2-5; 7 bases align to TRBD2. The CDR3 consists of 15 residues. Germline-derived CDR1 and CDR2 are MNHNS and SASEGT. Trimming removed 5 bases from V and 0 bases from J; junction bases left unmatched: 6. This chain's CDR3 is CASSRLLADQETQYF. The CDR3 DNA reads as TGTGCCAGCAGTCGACTTCTAGCGGACCAAGAGACCCAGTACTTC.

This clonotype was found many times. In DNA form, the CDR3 reads TGCGCCAGCAGTGAGCGACTCTCTAGCGGGGGACACACCGGGGAGCTGTTTTTT. It encodes CASSERLSSGGHTGELFF. The chain carries TRBV10-1 and TRBJ2-2; 10 bases fit TRBD2. V lost 2 bases to trimming and J lost 3 bases; unmatched junction nucleotides: 9. In germline, CDR1 is WNHNN, CDR2 SYGVQD (reference sequence). This CDR3 contains 18 residues.

In regard to this clonotype: A junction boundary mismatches the germline segment, possibly from a read error. This chain's CDR3 is CSARDLGRTGVRSPFHF. CDR3 in DNA: TGCAGTGCTAGAGATCTGGGCCGGACAGGGGTTAGGTCACCCTTCCACTTT. The rearrangement uses TRBV20-1 and TRBJ1-6; 9 nucleotides line up with TRBD1. The CDR3 loop spans 17 amino acids. Per the germline V gene, CDR1 is DFQATT and CDR2 is SNEGSKA (reference sequence).

As DNA, the CDR3 is TGTGCCAGCAGTTTAACTATACACAATGAGCAGTTCTTC. Protein product: CASSLTIHNEQFF. V usage is TRBV28 and J usage is TRBJ2-1; D is unclear. Trimming shortened V by 2 bases and J by 5 bases, and 7 bases separated the two germline ends. CDR3 length: 13 amino acids. Germline-derived CDR1 and CDR2 are MDHEN and SYDVKM.

This clonotype was seen more than once but under ten times. V and J are TRBV5-1 and TRBJ1-4; possible D gene TRBD1, 5 bases. There are 18 residues in the CDR3. Germline CDR1 reads SGHRS; CDR2 reads YFSETQ. V was trimmed by 6 bases and J by 0 bases, leaving 21 bases between them. CDR3 in DNA: TGCGCCAGCAAACTGGGGCGTGACCCTAAGGCAACTAATGAAAAACTGTTTTTT. This sequence encodes CASKLGRDPKATNEKLFF.

This clonotype was seen repeatedly, ten times or more. The gene calls are TRBV12-3 or TRBV12-4 and TRBJ2-5, with unresolved D. The CDR3 has 14 amino acids. The V end lost 7 bases, the J end lost 1 base, and 13 bases lay between the germline ends. This chain's CDR3 is CASKWTQSQETQYF. The CDR3 DNA reads TGTGCCAGCAAATGGACGCAGTCCCAAGAGACCCAGTACTTC.

The rearrangement uses TRBV4-1 and TRBJ1-1; no definite D call. CDR3 length equals 14 residues. Trimming left V 0 bases short and J 1 base short, with 6 bases between. Germline assignment: CDR1 MGHRA and CDR2 YSYEKL. The CDR3 DNA sequence: TGCGCCAGCAGCCAAGATTGGGCGAACACTGAAGCTTTCTTT. This encodes CASSQDWANTEAFF.

This clonotype has a count of ten or more. The CDR3 is CSASSGGVGYEQYF. In nucleotides, the CDR3 is TGCAGTGCCTCAAGTGGAGGGGTAGGCTACGAGCAGTACTTC. The V call is TRBV20-1, the J call TRBJ2-7; a weak D match, TRBD2 (6 bases). CDR1 and CDR2 (germline): DFQATT, SNEGSKA (reference sequence). With 6 bases removed from V and 3 bases from J, the gap between germline ends came to 18 bases. This CDR3 contains 14 residues.